This T cell receptor (beta chain) was sequenced in a study of blood T cell repertoires in COVID-19. Germline V gives CDR1 MNHEY, CDR2 SVGEGT. V was pared by 1 base and J by 3 bases, with 8 bases of the junction left unmatched. The CDR3 contains 17 residues. TCRdb keeps only in-frame clones here, not all; method: immunoSEQ multiplex PCR. In the table there are approximately 240,000 clones, roughly three quarters of which are singletons. The sequencing sample was made of peripheral blood. The sequence derives from a woman between 35 and 50 years old with active or convalescent COVID-19. The V gene is TRBV6-2 or TRBV6-3, the J gene TRBJ2-7, with 11 bases lining up with TRBD2. The CDR3, as DNA: TGTGCCAGCAGTTACTTATTACTAGCGGGGGATTTCTACGAGCAGTACTTC. As protein: CASSYLLLAGDFYEQYF.